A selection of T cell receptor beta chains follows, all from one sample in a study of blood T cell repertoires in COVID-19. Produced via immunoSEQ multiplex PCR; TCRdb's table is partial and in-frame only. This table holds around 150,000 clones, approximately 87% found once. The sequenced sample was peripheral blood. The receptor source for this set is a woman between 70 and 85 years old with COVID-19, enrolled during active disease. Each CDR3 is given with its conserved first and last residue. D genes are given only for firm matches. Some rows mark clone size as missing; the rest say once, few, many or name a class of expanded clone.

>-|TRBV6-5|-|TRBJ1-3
CATGANSGNTIYF
TGTGCCACCGGAGCCAACTCTGGAAACACCATATATTTT
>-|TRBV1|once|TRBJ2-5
CTSSQDGTSGGASEETQYF
TGCACCAGCAGCCAAGACGGGACTAGCGGGGGGGCCTCCGAAGAGACCCAGTACTTC
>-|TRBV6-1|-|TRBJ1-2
CASSEGAGYEGYTF
TGTGCCAGCAGTGAAGGGGCAGGGTATGAAGGCTACACCTTC
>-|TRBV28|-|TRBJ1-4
CASSLSGLGEKLFF
TGTGCCAGCAGTTTATCAGGGTTGGGTGAAAAACTGTTTTTT
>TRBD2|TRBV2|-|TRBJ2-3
CASSPAGGRSDTQYF
TGTGCCAGCAGCCCTGCGGGGGGGCGTTCAGATACGCAGTATTTT
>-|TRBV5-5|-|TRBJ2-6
CASSLMSRGSSGANVLTF
TGTGCCAGCAGCTTGATGTCCAGGGGTAGCTCTGGGGCCAACGTCCTGACTTTC
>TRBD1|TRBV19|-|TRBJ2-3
CASTGQGIHTQYF
TGTGCCAGTACGGGACAGGGCATACATACGCAGTATTTT
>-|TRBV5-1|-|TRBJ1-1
CASSVTSLNTEAFF
TGCGCCAGCAGCGTGACAAGCCTGAACACTGAAGCTTTCTTT
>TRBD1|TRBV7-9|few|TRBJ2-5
CASSPDRSQETQYF
TGTGCCAGCAGCCCGGACAGGTCCCAAGAGACCCAGTACTTC
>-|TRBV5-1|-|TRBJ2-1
CASSLLNEQFF
TGCGCCAGCAGCCTATTGAATGAGCAGTTCTTC
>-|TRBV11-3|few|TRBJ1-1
CASSRPTAPLGTEAFF
TGTGCCAGCAGTCGACCGACAGCCCCGCTCGGGACTGAAGCTTTCTTT
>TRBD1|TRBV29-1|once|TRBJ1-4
CSVEDPATGLGKLFF
TGCAGCGTTGAAGATCCAGCGACAGGGTTGGGAAAACTGTTTTTT
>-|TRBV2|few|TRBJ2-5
CASHLSGFQETQYF
TGTGCCAGCCACCTCAGCGGCTTCCAAGAGACCCAGTACTTC
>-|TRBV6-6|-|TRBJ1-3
CASTPGDTIYF
TGTGCCAGCACCCCAGGGGACACCATATATTTT
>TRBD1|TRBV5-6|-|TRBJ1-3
CASSSPGQGWDTIYF
TGTGCCAGCAGCTCACCTGGACAGGGATGGGACACCATATATTTT
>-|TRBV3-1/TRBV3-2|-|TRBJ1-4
CASSHRKGDEKLFF
TGTGCCAGCAGCCACAGGAAGGGGGATGAAAAACTGTTTTTT
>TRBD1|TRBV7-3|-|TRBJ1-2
CASSPAPDRAYGYTF
TGTGCCAGCAGCCCCGCCCCCGACAGGGCCTATGGCTACACCTTC
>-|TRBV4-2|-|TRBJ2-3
CASSQEARTDTQYF
TGTGCCAGCAGCCAAGAGGCACGCACAGATACGCAGTATTTT
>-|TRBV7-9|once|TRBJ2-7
CASSPGQIAYEQYF
TGTGCCAGCAGCCCCGGACAGATCGCCTACGAGCAGTACTTC
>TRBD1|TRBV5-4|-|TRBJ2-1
CASSSRQTGGNEQFF
TGTGCCAGCAGCTCCCGGCAGACAGGGGGTAATGAGCAGTTCTTC
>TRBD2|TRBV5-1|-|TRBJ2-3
CASSLTSGGALTITDTQYF
TGCGCCAGCAGCTTGACTAGCGGGGGGGCCCTTACGATCACAGATACGCAGTATTTT
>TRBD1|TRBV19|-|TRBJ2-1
CASSTHDRGRNEQFF
TGTGCCAGTAGTACCCACGACAGGGGGCGTAATGAGCAGTTCTTC
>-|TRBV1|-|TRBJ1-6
CTSSQVPRVDNSPLHF
TGCACCAGCAGCCAAGTTCCCCGTGTTGATAATTCACCCCTCCACTTT
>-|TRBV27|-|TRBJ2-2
CASSFSGHLANTGELFF
TGTGCCAGCAGTTTCTCGGGTCATCTCGCGAACACCGGGGAGCTGTTTTTT
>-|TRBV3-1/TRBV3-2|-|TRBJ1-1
CASSRQTNTEAFF
TGTGCCAGCAGCCGACAGACGAACACTGAAGCTTTCTTT
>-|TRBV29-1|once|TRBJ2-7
CSAKQGSSYEQYF
TGCAGCGCAAAACAGGGTTCTAGCTACGAGCAGTACTTC
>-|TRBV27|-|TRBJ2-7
CASTFGGEQYF
TGTGCCAGCACCTTCGGAGGAGAGCAGTACTTC
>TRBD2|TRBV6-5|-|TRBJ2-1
CASSSTSGGGEQFF
TGTGCCAGCAGTTCGACTAGCGGGGGGGGTGAGCAGTTCTTC
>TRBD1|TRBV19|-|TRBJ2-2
CASRPATGGSGELFF
TGTGCCAGTAGGCCCGCGACAGGGGGCTCCGGGGAGCTGTTTTTT
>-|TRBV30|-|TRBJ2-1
CAFSEGGYNEQFF
TGTGCCTTCTCGGAGGGTGGGTACAATGAGCAGTTCTTC
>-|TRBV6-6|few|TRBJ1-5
CATTTGYSNQPQHF
TGTGCCACGACGACAGGCTATAGCAATCAGCCCCAGCATTTT
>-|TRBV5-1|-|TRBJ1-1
CASSLALSGGMAEAFF
TGCGCCAGCAGCTTGGCCCTGTCTGGGGGGATGGCTGAAGCTTTCTTT
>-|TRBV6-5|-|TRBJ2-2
CASSRGHLDTGELFF
TGTGCCAGCAGCCGGGGACACCTGGACACCGGGGAGCTGTTTTTT
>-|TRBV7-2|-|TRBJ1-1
CASSSLGVMNTEAFF
TGTGCCAGCAGCTCCTTGGGAGTCATGAACACTGAAGCTTTCTTT
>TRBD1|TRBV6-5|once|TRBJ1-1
CASSGQGATEAFF
TGTGCCAGCAGCGGACAGGGAGCCACTGAAGCTTTCTTT
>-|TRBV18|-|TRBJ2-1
CASSPSVPGGGYEQFF
TGTGCCAGCTCACCCTCGGTGCCGGGAGGGGGCTATGAGCAGTTCTTC
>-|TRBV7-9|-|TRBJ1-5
CASSPQGSDQPQHF
TGTGCCAGCAGCCCACAGGGATCCGACCAGCCCCAGCATTTT
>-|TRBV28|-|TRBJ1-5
CASTPALGNQPQHF
TGTGCCAGCACCCCTGCGTTGGGCAATCAGCCCCAGCATTTT
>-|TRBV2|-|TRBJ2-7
CASRYRRDNYEQYF
TGTGCCAGCAGGTACCGCCGGGACAACTACGAGCAGTACTTC
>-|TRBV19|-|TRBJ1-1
CASSILGGGNTEAFF
TGTGCCAGTAGTATCCTAGGGGGGGGGAACACTGAAGCTTTCTTT
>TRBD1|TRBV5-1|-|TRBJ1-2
CASSYGQGHGYTF
TGCGCCAGCAGTTACGGACAGGGCCATGGCTACACCTTC
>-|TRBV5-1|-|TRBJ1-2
CASSLRSGQGLEGYTF
TGCGCCAGCAGCTTGAGATCGGGTCAGGGGTTGGAAGGCTACACCTTC
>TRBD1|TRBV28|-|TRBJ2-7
CASSSSGQGSYEQYF
TGTGCCAGCAGCTCGTCGGGACAGGGTTCCTACGAGCAGTACTTC
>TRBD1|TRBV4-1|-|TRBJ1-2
CASSPTGAGLDYGYTF
TGCGCCAGCAGCCCCACAGGGGCAGGGTTGGACTATGGCTACACCTTC
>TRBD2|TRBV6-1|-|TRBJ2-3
CASSVKVAGGTDTQYF
TGTGCCAGCAGTGTGAAGGTAGCGGGTGGCACAGATACGCAGTATTTT
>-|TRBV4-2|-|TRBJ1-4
CASSQELAGRTNEKLFF
TGTGCCAGCAGCCAAGAACTGGCCGGGAGAACTAATGAAAAACTGTTTTTT
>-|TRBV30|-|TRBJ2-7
CAWSVSVKNYEQYF
TGTGCCTGGAGTGTTTCAGTAAAAAACTACGAGCAGTACTTC
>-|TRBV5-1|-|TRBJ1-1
CASSFRGPMNTEAFF
TGCGCCAGCAGCTTCCGGGGTCCCATGAACACTGAAGCTTTCTTT
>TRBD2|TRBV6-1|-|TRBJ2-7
CASSESTALAGAREQYF
TGTGCCAGCAGCGAATCGACTGCACTAGCGGGGGCCCGGGAGCAGTACTTC
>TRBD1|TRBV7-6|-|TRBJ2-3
CASSYGTGTDTQYF
TGTGCCAGCAGCTACGGGACAGGCACAGATACGCAGTATTTT
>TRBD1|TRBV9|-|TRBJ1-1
CASSGAGGGTEAFF
TGTGCCAGCAGCGGGGCAGGGGGCGGCACTGAAGCTTTCTTT